This passage covers 28 T cell receptor beta chains from one sample sequenced in a study of blood T cell repertoires in COVID-19. The protocol was immunoSEQ multiplex PCR, while the TCRdb copy is restricted to in-frame clones and leaves out a portion. The sample includes around 310,000 clones, approximately 87% seen only once; the top ten take 3.5% to 4%. The sequencing sample was made of peripheral blood. These receptors all come from a woman in her fifties or sixties with active or convalescent COVID-19.

The chain carries TRBV6-6 and TRBJ1-2; D not resolved. Trimming removed 0 bases from V and 4 bases from J, with 9 bases in between. The germline V gene has CDR1 MNHNY and CDR2 SVGAGI (reference sequence). The CDR3 consists of 14 residues. The CDR3 is CASSYSGNLYGYTF. As DNA, the CDR3 is TGTGCCAGCAGTTACTCTGGCAACCTCTATGGCTACACCTTC.

In its sample, this clone was seen once. The V gene is TRBV20-1, the J gene TRBJ1-4; 8 bases are a match to TRBD1. Germline loops: CDR1 DFQATT, CDR2 SNEGSKA (reference sequence). Trimming took 3 bases from V and 3 from J; bases not matched to a gene: 9. The CDR3 has 16 amino acids. The CDR3 protein is CSASDQGARANEKLFF. CDR3 DNA sequence: TGCAGTGCTAGTGATCAGGGGGCCCGGGCTAATGAAAAACTGTTTTTT.

The chain combines TRBV19 with TRBJ1-5; 12 bases map to TRBD1. The V gene end was trimmed by 5 bases and the J gene end by 0 bases; junction bases not matched to a gene: 11. This CDR3 region has 19 residues. The germline gives CDR1 LNHDA, CDR2 SQIVND (reference sequence). For the CDR3, the DNA is TGTGCCAGTAGTCTAGGGACAGGGGGCTCTACCTTTAGCAATCAGCCCCAGCATTTT. This encodes CASSLGTGGSTFSNQPQHF.

J is TRBJ2-1 and V is TRBV2; 7 nucleotides line up with TRBD2. Germline V lookup: CDR1 SNHLY, CDR2 FYNNEI. The CDR3 runs to 15 residues. Germline trimming cut 2 bases from V and 4 bases from J; bases unmatched to any gene: 5. The DNA of the CDR3 is TGTGCCAGCAGTGAAAGCGGGGACGGGTACAATGAGCAGTTCTTC. Its protein is CASSESGDGYNEQFF.

V usage is TRBV11-2 and J usage is TRBJ2-1; 8 bases line up with TRBD1. CDR1 is SGHAT, CDR2 FQNNGV, per germline. The CDR3 covers 14 residues. With V trimmed by 7 bases and J by 0 bases, 2 bases remained unmatched. The CDR3 DNA reads TGTGCCAGCACCCAGGGGGCCTCCTACAATGAGCAGTTCTTC. Its translation is CASTQGASYNEQFF.

This chain uses TRBV7-2 with TRBJ1-6, with 7 bases matching TRBD1. CDR1 and CDR2 from the germline V gene are SGHTA and FQGNSA. The CDR3 runs 15 residues. V shed 4 bases and J 6 bases; nucleotides not matched to a gene: 6. The CDR3 DNA reads TGTGCCAGCAGCTCAAGACAGGGAGGTAATTCACCCCTCCACTTT. It is translated as CASSSRQGGNSPLHF.

Comment on this clone: Within the sample, other DNA sequences also encode this same CDR3. This chain connects TRBV11-2 to TRBJ1-1; D remains unclear. Germline V lookup: CDR1 SGHAT, CDR2 FQNNGV. CDR3 length equals 14 residues. V was pared by 1 base and J by 1 base, with 7 bases between. CDR3 loop: CASSLVRGNTEAFF. The CDR3 DNA follows: TGTGCCAGCAGCTTAGTAAGAGGGAACACTGAAGCTTTCTTT.

This chain's CDR3 is CASSLGGVGGYTF. CDR3 DNA sequence: TGTGCCAGCAGCTTGGGCGGGGTAGGGGGCTACACCTTC. The chain is built from TRBV7-9 and TRBJ1-2; D is unresolved. V shed 3 bases and J shed 8 bases, with 13 bases lying between them. Germline V lookup: CDR1 SEHNR, CDR2 FQNEAQ (reference sequence). CDR3 length equals 13 residues.

The chain has TRBV27 and TRBJ1-2, with TRBD1 matching over 8 bases. The germline gives CDR1 MNHEY, CDR2 SMNVEV (reference sequence). The CDR3 is 13 amino acids. Trimming took 5 bases from V and 4 from J; bases not matched to a gene: 3. CDR3 region: CASSPTGAYGYTF. DNA of the CDR3: TGTGCCAGCAGTCCGACAGGGGCCTATGGCTACACCTTC.

J is TRBJ2-6 and V is TRBV7-8; D ambiguous. The V end was cut by 5 bases, the J end by 4 bases, with 9 bases between. The CDR3 consists of 14 residues. The germline CDR1 and CDR2 sequences are SGHVS and FQNEAQ. The CDR3 here is CASSLKHGANVLTF. The CDR3, as DNA: TGTGCCAGCAGCCTGAAGCACGGGGCCAACGTCCTGACTTTC.

The chain uses TRBV21-1 and TRBJ2-1; the listed D gene, TRBD1, was not tested against the DNA. TRBV21-1 is described as a pseudogene. CDR3 size: 18 residues. In nucleotides, the CDR3 is TGTGCCAGCAGCAAAGGGAGCGGAAAGGGGGCGGCCTACAATGAGCAGTTCTTC. Amino acid sequence: CASSKGSGKGAAYNEQFF.

The chain uses TRBV6-5 and TRBJ1-2; D might be TRBD1 (5 bases). Germline assignment: CDR1 MNHEY and CDR2 SVGAGI. The CDR3 extends over 12 amino acids. Trimming pared 5 bases from V and 8 bases from J, leaving 12 bases between. CDR3 DNA: TGTGCCAGCAGTCCCCCTGGGGGGGGCTACACCTTC. This sequence encodes CASSPPGGGYTF.

This chain links TRBV15 with TRBJ2-7; 10 bases match TRBD1. The CDR3 runs 15 residues. J gave up 6 bases and V 1 base, and 6 bases lay outside the gene matches. Looked up from germline, CDR1 is LNHNV and CDR2 is YYDKDF (reference sequence). For the CDR3, the DNA is TGTGCCACCAGCAGAGTCCGGCGGGACAGGGGCGAGCAGTACTTC. Translation gives CATSRVRRDRGEQYF.

The chain uses TRBV2 and TRBJ2-2; the match to TRBD1 covers 7 bases. This CDR3 spans 16 amino acids. The junction had 7 bases not matched to a gene; V was cut back by 6 bases and J by 0 bases. Germline V lookup: CDR1 SNHLY, CDR2 FYNNEI. CDR3 sequence: CASRKQGPTNTGELFF. The CDR3 nucleotides read TGTGCCAGCAGGAAACAGGGGCCTACGAACACCGGGGAGCTGTTTTTT.

This chain uses TRBV5-1 with TRBJ1-5, with D possibly being TRBD1 (5 bases). Trimming shortened V by 0 bases and J by 0 bases, and 7 bases separated the two germline ends. The CDR3 spans 15 residues. The germline V gene encodes CDR1 SGHRS and CDR2 YFSETQ. The CDR3 nucleotides are TGCGCCAGCAGCTTGGAAGGGGATAGCAATCAGCCCCAGCATTTT. This codes for CASSLEGDSNQPQHF.

The genes are TRBV15 and TRBJ2-5; 8 bases match TRBD1. The CDR3 has 15 residues. The V and J ends lost 0 bases and 5 bases, in that order; junction bases with no gene match: 5. CDR1 and CDR2 from the germline V gene are LNHNV and YYDKDF (reference sequence). CDR3 in amino acids: CATSRDDRGGETQYF. CDR3 sequence (DNA): TGTGCCACCAGCAGAGACGACAGGGGAGGTGAGACCCAGTACTTC.

The chain's CDR3 is CASSSFDGGSYNEQFF. CDR3 in DNA: TGTGCCAGCAGTTCCTTCGACGGGGGCTCCTACAATGAGCAGTTCTTC. This rearrangement joins TRBV28 to TRBJ2-1; weak D call: TRBD2 (6 bases). The CDR3 totals 16 residues. V was pared by 4 bases and J by 0 bases, with 13 bases between. The germline CDR1 and CDR2 sequences are MDHEN and SYDVKM.

The chain combines TRBV7-2 with TRBJ2-2; 8 bases match TRBD2. After removal of 1 base from V and 2 bases from J, the junction contained 0 bases not matched to a gene. Germline values: CDR1 SGHTA, CDR2 FQGNSA. The CDR3 is 15 amino acids. CDR3 coding DNA: TGTGCCAGCAGCTTAGTAGCGGGAAACACCGGGGAGCTGTTTTTT. As protein: CASSLVAGNTGELFF.

The rearrangement joins TRBV7-2 to TRBJ1-2; 8 bases agree with TRBD1. Germline V lookup: CDR1 SGHTA, CDR2 FQGNSA. The CDR3 totals 17 residues. V lost 2 bases to trimming and J lost 1 base; unmatched junction nucleotides: 9. The CDR3 nucleotides read TGTGCCAGCAGCTTAACTGGACAGGGCCTCCTTAACTATGGCTACACCTTC. Translated, it gives CASSLTGQGLLNYGYTF.

The rearrangement uses TRBV14 and TRBJ1-3, with TRBD1 identical over 7 bases. Per germline, CDR1 SGHDN and CDR2 FVKESK. The CDR3 covers 15 residues. V lost 4 bases and J lost 0; bases outside the gene matches: 3. The CDR3 DNA sequence: TGTGCCAGCAGCCCGGACAGGTTCTCTGGAAACACCATATATTTT. It encodes CASSPDRFSGNTIYF.

This chain joins TRBV6-5 and TRBJ2-3; 12 nucleotides align to TRBD2. Germline-derived CDR1 and CDR2 are MNHEY and SVGAGI. With 0 bases clipped from V and 6 bases from J, the junction kept 1 base outside the gene matches. CDR3 length: 15 residues. The CDR3 is CASSYSTSGGDTQYF. The CDR3 bases are TGTGCCAGCAGTTACTCGACTAGCGGGGGTGATACGCAGTATTTT.

J is TRBJ1-1 and V is TRBV7-3; D not resolved. The CDR3 is 13 amino acids. Trimming shortened V by 3 bases and J by 2 bases, and 7 bases separated the two germline ends. CDR1 is SGHTA and CDR2 is FQGTGA in the germline V gene. The CDR3, as DNA: TGTGCCAGCAGCTTTGTAGAAAACACTGAAGCTTTCTTT. It specifies CASSFVENTEAFF.

This clone was seen a few times. Germline is not matched at one junction end, which may reflect a read error. This sequence joins TRBV5-5 and TRBJ2-6; 8 nucleotides agree with TRBD1. CDR3 length: 13 amino acids. Germline V gene sequence: CDR1 SGHKS, CDR2 YYEKEE (reference sequence). The CDR3, as DNA: TGTGCCAGCAGCCCGGGACAGGATACCCTACTGGCTTTC. It is translated as CASSPGQDTLLAF.

V is TRBV6-6 and J is TRBJ1-1, with 9 bases aligning to TRBD1. The length of the CDR3 is 12 residues. From germline, CDR1 is MNHNY and CDR2 SVGAGI (reference sequence). V gave up 6 bases and J gave up 8 bases; unmatched junction bases: 4. Here the CDR3 DNA reads TGTGCCAGCAGACGACAGGGGGTAGAAGCTTTCTTT. Protein sequence: CASRRQGVEAFF.

V is TRBV4-1 and J is TRBJ2-2; weak D call: TRBD1 (6 bases). V lost 0 bases to trimming and J lost 0 bases, with 14 bases between them. This CDR3 has 18 amino acids. Per the germline V gene, CDR1 is MGHRA and CDR2 is YSYEKL. CDR3 region: CASSQDFRDKANTGELFF. DNA for the CDR3: TGCGCCAGCAGCCAAGACTTCCGGGACAAAGCGAACACCGGGGAGCTGTTTTTT.

This chain joins TRBV9 and TRBJ2-1; possibly TRBD1 for D (5 bases). Trimming left V 6 bases short and J 0 bases short, with 16 bases between. This CDR3 has 16 amino acids. The germline gives CDR1 SGDLS, CDR2 YYNGEE. The CDR3 sequence: CASNPEDSSSYNEQFF. CDR3 sequence (DNA): TGTGCCAGCAACCCCGAAGACAGCAGCTCCTACAATGAGCAGTTCTTC.

This clone has only one observation. The chain has TRBV18 and TRBJ1-3; D perhaps matches TRBD1 (6 bases). Per germline, CDR1 KGHSH and CDR2 LQKENI. With 4 bases removed from V and 0 bases from J, the gap between germline ends came to 13 bases. The CDR3 length is 16 residues. This CDR3 is CASSLGDNYSGNTIYF. CDR3 DNA sequence: TGTGCCAGCTCACTAGGGGACAATTACTCTGGAAACACCATATATTTT.

This clone was seen once. The chain recombines TRBV4-1 with TRBJ1-2; weak D call: TRBD1 (6 bases). Germline CDR1 and CDR2: MGHRA and YSYEKL. CDR3 length: 15 residues. With 4 bases removed from V and 3 bases from J, the gap between germline ends came to 15 bases. The CDR3 DNA reads as TGCGCCAGCAGCCCAACAGGGAGCTCTCACTATGGCTACACCTTC. It is translated as CASSPTGSSHYGYTF.